The following is a T cell receptor (beta chain) sequence with its context. The V and J ends lost 3 bases and 10 bases, in that order; junction bases with no gene match: 5. Germline assignment: CDR1 SGHRS and CDR2 YFSETQ. The CDR3 spans 14 residues. This sample is drawn from a study of blood T cell repertoires in COVID-19. Background on the study: The United States, Italy and Spain supplied acute and convalescent COVID-19 samples. Sources were T cells, B-cell-depleted T cells, or PBMCs; the material itself was cDNA or gDNA.

Profiling relied on immunoSEQ multiplex PCR, and the TCRdb table lists in-frame clones only, not all of them. This sample carries 70,000 to 100,000 clones, around 80% of them seen once, and the ten largest clones take under 7.5%. The receptor was derived from a middle-aged man with active or convalescent COVID-19. The sequencing sample was made of peripheral blood. The chain employs TRBV5-1 and TRBJ1-6, with TRBD1 identical over 9 bases. CDR3 residues: CASSSGQGWSPLHF. CDR3 DNA: TGCGCCAGCAGCTCGGGACAGGGTTGGTCACCCCTCCACTTT.